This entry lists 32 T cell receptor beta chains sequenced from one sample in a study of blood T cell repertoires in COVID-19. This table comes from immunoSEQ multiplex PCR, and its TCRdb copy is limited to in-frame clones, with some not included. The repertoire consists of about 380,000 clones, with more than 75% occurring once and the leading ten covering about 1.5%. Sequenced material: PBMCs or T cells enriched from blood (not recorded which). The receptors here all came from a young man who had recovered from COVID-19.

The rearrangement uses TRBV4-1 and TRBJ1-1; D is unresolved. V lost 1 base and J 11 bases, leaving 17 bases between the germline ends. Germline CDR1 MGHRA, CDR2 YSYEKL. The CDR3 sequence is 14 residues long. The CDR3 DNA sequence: TGCGCCAGCAGCCAAGCTGGGCAAGAAACGGCTGCTTTCTTT. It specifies CASSQAGQETAAFF.

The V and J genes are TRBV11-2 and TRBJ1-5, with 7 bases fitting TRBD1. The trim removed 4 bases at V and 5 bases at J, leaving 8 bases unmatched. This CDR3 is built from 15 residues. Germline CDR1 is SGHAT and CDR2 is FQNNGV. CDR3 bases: TGTGCCAGCAGCTCGACAGGGTTCGGGGATCAGCCCCAGCATTTT. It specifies CASSSTGFGDQPQHF.

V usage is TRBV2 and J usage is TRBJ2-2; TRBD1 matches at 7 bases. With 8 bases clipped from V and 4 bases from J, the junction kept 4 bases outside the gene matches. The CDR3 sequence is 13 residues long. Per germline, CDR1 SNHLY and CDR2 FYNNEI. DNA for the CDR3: TGTGCCAGCTACGCAGGGGGCACCGGGGAGCTGTTTTTT. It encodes CASYAGGTGELFF.

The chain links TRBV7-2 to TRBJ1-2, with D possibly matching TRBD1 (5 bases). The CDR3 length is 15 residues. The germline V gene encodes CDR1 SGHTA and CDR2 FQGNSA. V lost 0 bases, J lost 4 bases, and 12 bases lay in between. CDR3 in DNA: TGTGCCAGCAGCTTAGCGCAGGGCACGGGCTATGGCTACACCTTC. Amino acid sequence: CASSLAQGTGYGYTF. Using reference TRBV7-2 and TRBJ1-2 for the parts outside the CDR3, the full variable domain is GAGVSQSPSNKVTEKGKDVELRCDPISGHTALYWYRQSLGQGLEFLIYFQGNSAPDKSGLPSDRFSAERTGGSVSTLTIQRTQQEDSAVYLCASSLAQGTGYGYTFGSGTRLTVV.

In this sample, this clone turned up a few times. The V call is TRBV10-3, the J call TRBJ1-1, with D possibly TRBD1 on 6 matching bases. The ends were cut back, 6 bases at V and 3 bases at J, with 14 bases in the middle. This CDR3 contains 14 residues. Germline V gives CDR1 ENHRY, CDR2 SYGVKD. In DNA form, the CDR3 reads TGTGCCATCAGCGCGACAGGATTGGACACTGAAGCTTTCTTT. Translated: CAISATGLDTEAFF.

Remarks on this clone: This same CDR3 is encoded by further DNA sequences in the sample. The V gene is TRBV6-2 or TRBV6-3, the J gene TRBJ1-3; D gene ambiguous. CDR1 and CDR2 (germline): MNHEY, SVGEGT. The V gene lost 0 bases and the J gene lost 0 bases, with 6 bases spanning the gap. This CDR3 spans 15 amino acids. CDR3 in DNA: TGTGCCAGCAGTTACTCGGCCAGCTCTGGAAACACCATATATTTT. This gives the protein CASSYSASSGNTIYF.

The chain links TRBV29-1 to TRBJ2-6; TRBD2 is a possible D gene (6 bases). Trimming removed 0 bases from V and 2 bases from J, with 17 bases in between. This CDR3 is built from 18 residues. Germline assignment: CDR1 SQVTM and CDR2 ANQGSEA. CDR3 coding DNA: TGCAGCGTTGAAGATCCGGGACTCCGGGGGACTGGGGCCAACGTCCTGACTTTC. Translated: CSVEDPGLRGTGANVLTF.

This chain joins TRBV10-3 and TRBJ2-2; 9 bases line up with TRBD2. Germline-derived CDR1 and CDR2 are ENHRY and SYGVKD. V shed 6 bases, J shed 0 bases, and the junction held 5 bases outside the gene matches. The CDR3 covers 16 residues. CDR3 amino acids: CAISLSGGANTGELFF. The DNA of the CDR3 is TGTGCCATCAGCCTTAGCGGGGGCGCGAACACCGGGGAGCTGTTTTTT.

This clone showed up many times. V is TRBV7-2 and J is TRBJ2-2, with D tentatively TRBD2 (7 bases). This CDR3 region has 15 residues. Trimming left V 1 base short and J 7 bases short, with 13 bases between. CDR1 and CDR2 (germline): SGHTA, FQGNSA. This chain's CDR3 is CASSLGGGGFGELFF. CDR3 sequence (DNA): TGTGCCAGCAGCTTAGGGGGCGGGGGCTTCGGGGAGCTGTTTTTT.

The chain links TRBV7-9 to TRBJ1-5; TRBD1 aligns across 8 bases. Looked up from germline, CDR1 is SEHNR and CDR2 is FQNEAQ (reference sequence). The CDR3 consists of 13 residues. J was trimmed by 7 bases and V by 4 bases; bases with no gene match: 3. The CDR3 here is CASSSTGVQPQHF. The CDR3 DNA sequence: TGTGCCAGCAGCTCGACAGGGGTACAGCCCCAGCATTTT.

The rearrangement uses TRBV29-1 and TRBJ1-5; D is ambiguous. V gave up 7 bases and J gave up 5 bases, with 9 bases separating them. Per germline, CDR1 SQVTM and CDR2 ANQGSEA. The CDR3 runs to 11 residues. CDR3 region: CSAGEHQPQHF. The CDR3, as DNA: TGCAGCGCCGGGGAACATCAGCCCCAGCATTTT.

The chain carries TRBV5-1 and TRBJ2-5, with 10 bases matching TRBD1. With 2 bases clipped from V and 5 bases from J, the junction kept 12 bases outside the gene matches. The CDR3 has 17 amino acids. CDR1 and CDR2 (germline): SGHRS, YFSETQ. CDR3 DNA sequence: TGCGCCAGCAGCTTAGCGCCGCGGACAGGGGGGTTGGAGACCCAGTACTTC. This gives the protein CASSLAPRTGGLETQYF.

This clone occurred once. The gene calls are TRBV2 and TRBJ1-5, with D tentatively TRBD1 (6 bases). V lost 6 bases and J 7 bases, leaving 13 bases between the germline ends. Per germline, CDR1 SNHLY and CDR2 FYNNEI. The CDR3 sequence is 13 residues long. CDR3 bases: TGTGCCAGCAGAGGGGGTCCCGGGCAGCCCCAGCATTTT. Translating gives CASRGGPGQPQHF.

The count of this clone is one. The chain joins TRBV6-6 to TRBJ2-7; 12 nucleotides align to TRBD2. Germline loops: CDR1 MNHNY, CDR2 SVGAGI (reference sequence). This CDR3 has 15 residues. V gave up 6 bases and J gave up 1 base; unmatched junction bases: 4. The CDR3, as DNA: TGTGCCAGCAGACCTGGGACTAGCGGGTCCTACGAGCAGTACTTC. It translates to CASRPGTSGSYEQYF.

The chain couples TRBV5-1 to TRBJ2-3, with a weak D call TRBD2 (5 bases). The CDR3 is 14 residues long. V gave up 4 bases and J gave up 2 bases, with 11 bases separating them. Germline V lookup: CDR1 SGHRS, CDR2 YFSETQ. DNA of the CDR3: TGCGCCAGCAGCCCGGAGGACCCCACAGATACGCAGTATTTT. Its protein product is CASSPEDPTDTQYF.

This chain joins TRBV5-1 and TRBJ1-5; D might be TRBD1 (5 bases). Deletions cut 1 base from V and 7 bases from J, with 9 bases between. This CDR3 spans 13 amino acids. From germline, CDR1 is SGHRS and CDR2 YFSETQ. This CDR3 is CASSLSTDQPQHF. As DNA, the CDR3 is TGCGCCAGCAGCTTGTCGACAGACCAGCCCCAGCATTTT.

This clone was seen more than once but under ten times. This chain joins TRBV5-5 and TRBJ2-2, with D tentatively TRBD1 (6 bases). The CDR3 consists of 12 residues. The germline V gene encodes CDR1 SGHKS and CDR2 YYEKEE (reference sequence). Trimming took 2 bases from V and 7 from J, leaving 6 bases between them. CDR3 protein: CASSFRGGELFF. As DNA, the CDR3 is TGTGCCAGCAGCTTCAGGGGCGGGGAGCTGTTTTTT.

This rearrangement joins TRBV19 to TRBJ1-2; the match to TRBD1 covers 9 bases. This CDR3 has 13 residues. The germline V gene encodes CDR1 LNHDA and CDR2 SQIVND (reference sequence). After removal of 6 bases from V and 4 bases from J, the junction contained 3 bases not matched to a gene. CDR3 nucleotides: TGTGCCAGTAGGGCGGGACAGGGCTATGGCTACACCTTC. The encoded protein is CASRAGQGYGYTF.

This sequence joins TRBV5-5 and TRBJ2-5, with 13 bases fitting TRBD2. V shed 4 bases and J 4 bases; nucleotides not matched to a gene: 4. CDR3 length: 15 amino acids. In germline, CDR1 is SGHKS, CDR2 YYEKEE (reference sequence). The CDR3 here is CASSPGLAGRETQYF. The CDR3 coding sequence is TGTGCCAGCAGCCCGGGACTAGCGGGGCGAGAGACCCAGTACTTC.

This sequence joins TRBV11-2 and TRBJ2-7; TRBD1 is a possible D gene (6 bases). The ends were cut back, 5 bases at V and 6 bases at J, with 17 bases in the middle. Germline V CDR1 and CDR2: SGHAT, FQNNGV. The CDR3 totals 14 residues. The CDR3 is CASSLSGHRGEQYF. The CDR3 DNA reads TGTGCCAGCAGCCTCTCGGGACACCGCGGCGAGCAGTACTTC. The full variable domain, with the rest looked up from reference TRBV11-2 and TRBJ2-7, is EAGVAQSPRYKIIEKRQSVAFWCNPISGHATLYWYQQILGQGPKLLIQFQNNGVVDDSQLPKDRFSAERLKGVDSTLKIQPAKLEDSAVYLCASSLSGHRGEQYFGPGTRLTVT.

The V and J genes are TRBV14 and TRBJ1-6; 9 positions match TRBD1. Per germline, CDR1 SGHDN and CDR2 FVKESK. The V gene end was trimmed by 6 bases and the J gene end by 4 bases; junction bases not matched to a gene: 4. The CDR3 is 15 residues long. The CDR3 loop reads CASSLTGGYNSPLHF. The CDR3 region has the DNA TGTGCCAGCAGTCTGACAGGGGGGTATAATTCACCCCTCCACTTT.

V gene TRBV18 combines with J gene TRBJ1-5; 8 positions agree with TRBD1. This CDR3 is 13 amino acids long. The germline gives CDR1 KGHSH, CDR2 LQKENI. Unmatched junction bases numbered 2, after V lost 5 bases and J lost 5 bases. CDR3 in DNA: TGTGCCAGCTCAACGGACAGGGATCAGCCCCAGCATTTT. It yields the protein CASSTDRDQPQHF.

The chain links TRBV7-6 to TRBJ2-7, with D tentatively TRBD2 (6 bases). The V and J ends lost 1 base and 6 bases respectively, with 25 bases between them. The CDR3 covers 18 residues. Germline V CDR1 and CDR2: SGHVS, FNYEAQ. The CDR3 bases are TGTGCCAGCAGCTTAGAGATAGCAGCGGCGGGGAAGTCTAGCGAGCAGTACTTC. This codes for CASSLEIAAAGKSSEQYF.

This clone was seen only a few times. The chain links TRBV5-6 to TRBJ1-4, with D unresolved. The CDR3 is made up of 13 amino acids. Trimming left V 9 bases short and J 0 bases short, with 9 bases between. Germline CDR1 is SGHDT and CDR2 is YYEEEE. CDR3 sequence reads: CATSEATNEKLFF. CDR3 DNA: TGTGCCACCTCGGAGGCAACTAATGAAAAACTGTTTTTT.

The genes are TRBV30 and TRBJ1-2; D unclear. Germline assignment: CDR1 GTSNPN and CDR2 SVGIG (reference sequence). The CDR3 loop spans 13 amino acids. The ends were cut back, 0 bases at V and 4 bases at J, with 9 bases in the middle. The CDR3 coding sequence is TGTGCCTGGAGTGTTTCGGGTCCCTATGGCTACACCTTC. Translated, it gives CAWSVSGPYGYTF.

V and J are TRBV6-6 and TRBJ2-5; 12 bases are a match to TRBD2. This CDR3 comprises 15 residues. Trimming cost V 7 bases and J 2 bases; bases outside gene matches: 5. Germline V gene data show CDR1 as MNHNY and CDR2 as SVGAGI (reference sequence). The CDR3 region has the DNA TGTGCCAGCACCCTAGCGGGGGGGACACAAGAGACCCAGTACTTC. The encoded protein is CASTLAGGTQETQYF.

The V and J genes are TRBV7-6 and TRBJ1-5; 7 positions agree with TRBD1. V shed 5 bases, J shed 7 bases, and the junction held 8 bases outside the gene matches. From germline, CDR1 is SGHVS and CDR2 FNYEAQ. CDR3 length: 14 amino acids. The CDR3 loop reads CASSVDRVGQPQHF. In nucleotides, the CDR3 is TGTGCCAGCAGCGTTGACAGGGTCGGACAGCCCCAGCATTTT.

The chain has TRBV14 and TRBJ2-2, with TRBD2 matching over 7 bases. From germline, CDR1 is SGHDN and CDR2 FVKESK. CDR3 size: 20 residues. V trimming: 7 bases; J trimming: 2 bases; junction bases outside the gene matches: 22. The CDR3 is CASIEQDLGGYGGNTGELFF. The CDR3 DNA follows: TGTGCCAGCATCGAACAAGATTTGGGAGGGTATGGGGGAAACACCGGGGAGCTGTTTTTT.

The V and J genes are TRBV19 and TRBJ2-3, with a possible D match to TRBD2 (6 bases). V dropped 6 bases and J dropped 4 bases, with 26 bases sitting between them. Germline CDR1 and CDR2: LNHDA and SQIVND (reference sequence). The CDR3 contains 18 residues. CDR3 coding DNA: TGTGCCAGTAGCCTGGGACTCTCTGGTGTGAGCAGGCCAGATACGCAGTATTTT. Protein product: CASSLGLSGVSRPDTQYF.

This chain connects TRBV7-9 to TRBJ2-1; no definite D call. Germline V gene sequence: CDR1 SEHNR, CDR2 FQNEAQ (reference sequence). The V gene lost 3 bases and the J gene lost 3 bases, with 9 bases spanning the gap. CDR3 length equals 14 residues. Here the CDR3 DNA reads TGTGCCAGCAGCTTCGTCGCAGGCTACAATGAGCAGTTCTTC. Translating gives CASSFVAGYNEQFF.

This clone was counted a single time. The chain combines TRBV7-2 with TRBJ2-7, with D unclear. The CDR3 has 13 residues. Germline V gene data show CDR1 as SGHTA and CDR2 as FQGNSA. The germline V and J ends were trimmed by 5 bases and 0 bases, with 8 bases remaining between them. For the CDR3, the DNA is TGTGCCAGCAGCCCTACCCACTCCTACGAGCAGTACTTC. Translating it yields CASSPTHSYEQYF.

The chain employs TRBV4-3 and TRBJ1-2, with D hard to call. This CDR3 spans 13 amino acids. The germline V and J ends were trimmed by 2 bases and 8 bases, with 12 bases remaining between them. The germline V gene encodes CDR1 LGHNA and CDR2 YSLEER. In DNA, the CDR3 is TGCGCCAGCAGCCAAATGGGTTTGGAGGGCTACACCTTC. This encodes CASSQMGLEGYTF.